The sample holds many counts of the clone carrying this T cell receptor beta chain. No antigen is known for it. The sample belongs to a study of T-cell reconstitution after alpha-beta-depleted transplantation in children. The study, taken as a whole, reports: Newly generated T cells supplied most T-cell counts and diversity one year post-transplant. After transplant, at about two months, alpha-beta T cells were reportedly derived from several hundred expanded graft clones. Where some patients showed high TCRbeta diversity at day 60, it came from recipient T cells and thymic progenitors that had survived.

Unique molecular identifiers were incorporated when the TCRbeta library was constructed. TCRdb analysed the PCR reads with MiXCR anew, one entry per CDR3 protein. This sample has 350,000 to 500,000 distinct CDR3 sequences, with around two fifths found just once. The V end was cut by 5 bases, the J end by 7 bases, with 12 bases between. This CDR3 has 13 amino acids. Material: PBMCs, obtained before TCRalphabeta/CD19-depleted stem cell transplant. The TCR originated in a girl aged 2-10 years with aplastic anemia, due to receive a stem cell transplant. This sequence joins TRBV12-3 or TRBV12-4 and TRBJ2-4; D gene unclear. In DNA form, the CDR3 reads TGTGCCAGCAGTCCCCCCCATCCCAACATTCAGTACTTC. Translated: CASSPPHPNIQYF.